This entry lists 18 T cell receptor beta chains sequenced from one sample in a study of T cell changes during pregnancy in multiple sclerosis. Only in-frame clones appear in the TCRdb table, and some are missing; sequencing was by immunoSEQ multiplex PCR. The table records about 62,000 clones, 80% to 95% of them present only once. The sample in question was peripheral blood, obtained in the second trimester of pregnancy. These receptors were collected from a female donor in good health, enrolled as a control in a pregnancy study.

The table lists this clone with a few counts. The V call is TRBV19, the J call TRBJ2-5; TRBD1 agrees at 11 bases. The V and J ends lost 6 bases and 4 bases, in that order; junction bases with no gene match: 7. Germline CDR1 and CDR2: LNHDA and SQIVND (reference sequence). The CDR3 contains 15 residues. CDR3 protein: CASSGGTGGGETQYF. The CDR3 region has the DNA TGTGCCAGTAGCGGGGGGACAGGGGGAGGAGAGACCCAGTACTTC.

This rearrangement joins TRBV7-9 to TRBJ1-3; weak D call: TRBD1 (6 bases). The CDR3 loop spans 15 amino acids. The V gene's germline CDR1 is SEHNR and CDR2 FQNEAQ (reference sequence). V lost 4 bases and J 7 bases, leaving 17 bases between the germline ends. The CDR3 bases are TGTGCCAGCAGCTCAACCGGGACACACCGGAACACCATATATTTT. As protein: CASSSTGTHRNTIYF.

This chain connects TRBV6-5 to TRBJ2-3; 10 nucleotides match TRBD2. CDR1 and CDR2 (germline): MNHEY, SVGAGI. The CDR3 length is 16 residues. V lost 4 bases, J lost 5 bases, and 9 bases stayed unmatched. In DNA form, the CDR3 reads TGTGCCAGCAGTTTTGATCGAGCGGGAGGGCAAGATACGCAGTATTTT. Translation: CASSFDRAGGQDTQYF.

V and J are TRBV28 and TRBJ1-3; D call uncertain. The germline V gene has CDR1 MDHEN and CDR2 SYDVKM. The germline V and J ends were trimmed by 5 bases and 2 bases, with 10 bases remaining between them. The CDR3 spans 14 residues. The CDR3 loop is CASSAEWAGNTIYF. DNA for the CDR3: TGTGCCAGCAGTGCGGAATGGGCTGGAAACACCATATATTTT.

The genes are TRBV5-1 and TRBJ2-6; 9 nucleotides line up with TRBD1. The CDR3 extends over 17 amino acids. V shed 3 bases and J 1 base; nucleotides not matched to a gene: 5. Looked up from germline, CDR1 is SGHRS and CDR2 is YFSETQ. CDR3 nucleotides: TGCGCCAGCAGCTCCTACAGGGGGCGGTCTGGGGCCAACGTCCTGACTTTC. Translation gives CASSSYRGRSGANVLTF.

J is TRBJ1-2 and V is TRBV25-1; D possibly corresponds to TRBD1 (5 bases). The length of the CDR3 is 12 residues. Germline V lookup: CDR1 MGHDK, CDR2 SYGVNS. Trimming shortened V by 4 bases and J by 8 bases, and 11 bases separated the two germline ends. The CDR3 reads CASSAWGDGYTF. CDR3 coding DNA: TGTGCCAGCAGTGCCTGGGGGGACGGCTACACCTTC.

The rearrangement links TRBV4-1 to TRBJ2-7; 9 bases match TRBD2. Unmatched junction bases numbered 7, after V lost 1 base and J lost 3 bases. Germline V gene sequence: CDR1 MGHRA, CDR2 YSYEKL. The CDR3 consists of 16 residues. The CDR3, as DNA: TGCGCCAGCAGCCAAGGGCTAGCGGGGCCAGGCTACGAGCAGTACTTC. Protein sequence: CASSQGLAGPGYEQYF.

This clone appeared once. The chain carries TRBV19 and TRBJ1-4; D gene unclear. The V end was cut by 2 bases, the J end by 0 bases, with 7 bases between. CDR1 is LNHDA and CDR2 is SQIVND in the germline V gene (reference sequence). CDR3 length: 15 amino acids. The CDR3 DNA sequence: TGTGCCAGTAGTATATCCTATACAACTAATGAAAAACTGTTTTTT. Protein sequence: CASSISYTTNEKLFF.

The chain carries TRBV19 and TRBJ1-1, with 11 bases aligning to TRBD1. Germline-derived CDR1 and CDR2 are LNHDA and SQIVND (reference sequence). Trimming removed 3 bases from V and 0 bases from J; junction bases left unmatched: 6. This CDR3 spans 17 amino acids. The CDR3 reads CASSMFWTGGMNTEAFF. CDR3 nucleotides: TGTGCCAGTAGTATGTTTTGGACAGGGGGCATGAACACTGAAGCTTTCTTT.

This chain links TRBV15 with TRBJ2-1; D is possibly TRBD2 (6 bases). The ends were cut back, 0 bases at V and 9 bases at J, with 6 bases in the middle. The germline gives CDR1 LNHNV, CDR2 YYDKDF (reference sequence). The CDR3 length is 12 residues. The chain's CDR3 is CATSREGGEQFF. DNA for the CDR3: TGTGCCACCAGCAGAGAGGGGGGTGAGCAGTTCTTC.

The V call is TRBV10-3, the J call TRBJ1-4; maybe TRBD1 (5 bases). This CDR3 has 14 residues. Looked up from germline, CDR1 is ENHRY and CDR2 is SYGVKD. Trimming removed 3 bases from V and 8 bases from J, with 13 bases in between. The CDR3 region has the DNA TGTGCCATCAGTGAAGGGACTAGGTTCGAAAAACTGTTTTTT. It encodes CAISEGTRFEKLFF.

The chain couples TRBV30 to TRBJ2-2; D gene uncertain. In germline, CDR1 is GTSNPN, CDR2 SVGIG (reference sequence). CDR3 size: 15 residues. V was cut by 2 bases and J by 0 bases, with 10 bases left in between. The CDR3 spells CAWSSRLTNTGELFF. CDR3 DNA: TGTGCCTGGAGTTCAAGACTGACGAACACCGGGGAGCTGTTTTTT.

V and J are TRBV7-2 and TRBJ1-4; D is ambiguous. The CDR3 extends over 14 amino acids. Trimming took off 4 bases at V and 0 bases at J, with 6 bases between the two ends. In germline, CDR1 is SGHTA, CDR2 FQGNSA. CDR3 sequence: CASSYRATNEKLFF. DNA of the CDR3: TGTGCCAGCAGCTACAGAGCAACTAATGAAAAACTGTTTTTT.

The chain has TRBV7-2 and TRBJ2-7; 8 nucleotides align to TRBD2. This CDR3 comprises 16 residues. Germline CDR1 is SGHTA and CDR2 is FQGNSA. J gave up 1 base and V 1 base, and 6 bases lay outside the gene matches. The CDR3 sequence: CASSLVSSGISYEQYF. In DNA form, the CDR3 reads TGTGCCAGCAGCTTAGTGAGTAGCGGGATTTCCTACGAGCAGTACTTC.

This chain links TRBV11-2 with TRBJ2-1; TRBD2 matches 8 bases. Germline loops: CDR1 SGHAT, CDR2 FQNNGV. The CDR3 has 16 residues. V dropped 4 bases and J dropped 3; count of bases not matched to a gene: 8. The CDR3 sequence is CASSSRAGDDYNEQFF. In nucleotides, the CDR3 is TGTGCCAGCAGCTCGAGAGCGGGGGACGACTACAATGAGCAGTTCTTC.

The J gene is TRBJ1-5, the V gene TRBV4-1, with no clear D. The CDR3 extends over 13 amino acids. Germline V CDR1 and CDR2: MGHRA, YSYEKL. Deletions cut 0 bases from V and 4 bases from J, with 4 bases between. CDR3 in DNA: TGCGCCAGCAGCCAAGACCCAAATCAGCCCCAGCATTTT. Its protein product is CASSQDPNQPQHF.

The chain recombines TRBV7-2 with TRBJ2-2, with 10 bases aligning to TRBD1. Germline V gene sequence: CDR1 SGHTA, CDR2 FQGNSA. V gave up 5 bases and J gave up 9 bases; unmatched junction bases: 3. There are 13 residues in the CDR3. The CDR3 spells CASSPGQGRELFF. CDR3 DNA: TGTGCCAGCAGCCCGGGACAGGGGAGGGAGCTGTTTTTT.

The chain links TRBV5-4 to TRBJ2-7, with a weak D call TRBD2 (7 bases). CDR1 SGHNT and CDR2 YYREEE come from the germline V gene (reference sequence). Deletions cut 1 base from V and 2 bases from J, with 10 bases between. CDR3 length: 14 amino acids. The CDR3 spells CASSLTGTTYEQYF. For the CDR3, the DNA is TGTGCCAGCAGCTTGACAGGGACTACCTACGAGCAGTACTTC.